These 5 T cell receptor beta chains share one sample of origin, sequenced in a study of shared clonotypes between healthy human individuals. Clones were read by immunoSEQ multiplex PCR, and TCRdb kept only the in-frame ones, dropping some. The sample carries around 500,000 clones, about 84% recorded once. Input material: PBMCs. The receptors derive from a woman in her thirties or forties in good health. Some clones in this sample may be carry-over from other donors' samples.

The chain uses TRBV5-8 and TRBJ2-1, with 10 bases identical to TRBD2. The CDR3 is 20 amino acids. Germline V CDR1 and CDR2: SGHTS, YDEGEE. The V and J ends lost 3 bases and 0 bases, in that order; junction bases with no gene match: 15. The CDR3 nucleotides are TGTGCCAGCAGCTATCCTTGGACTAGCGGCAAGAGATACTCCTACAATGAGCAGTTCTTC. Residues: CASSYPWTSGKRYSYNEQFF.

The gene calls are TRBV11-3 and TRBJ2-5; D may be TRBD2 (5 bases). Per the germline V gene, CDR1 is SGHNT and CDR2 is YENEEA. This CDR3 spans 13 amino acids. Trimming stripped 0 bases from V and 3 bases from J, with 5 bases between. The CDR3 loop reads CASSLETKETQYF. For the CDR3, the DNA is TGTGCCAGCAGCTTAGAGACTAAAGAGACCCAGTACTTC.

This clone was seen only a few times. The chain employs TRBV13 and TRBJ2-7, with D possibly being TRBD1 (6 bases). The CDR3 totals 15 residues. CDR1 is PRHDT and CDR2 is FYEKMQ in the germline V gene (reference sequence). Trimming shortened V by 0 bases and J by 2 bases, and 11 bases separated the two germline ends. The CDR3 DNA sequence: TGTGCCAGCAGCTTAGGCCGTTACAGGGCCTACGAGCAGTACTTC. Translated, it gives CASSLGRYRAYEQYF. Using reference TRBV13 and TRBJ2-7 for the parts outside the CDR3, the full variable domain is AAGVIQSPRHLIKEKRETATLKCYPIPRHDTVYWYQQGPGQDPQFLISFYEKMQSDKGSIPDRFSAQQFSDYHSELNMSSLELGDSALYFCASSLGRYRAYEQYFGPGTRLTVT.

The chain employs TRBV15 and TRBJ2-7; no clear D. Per germline, CDR1 LNHNV and CDR2 YYDKDF (reference sequence). Trimming removed 0 bases from V and 7 bases from J, with 10 bases in between. The length of the CDR3 is 13 residues. CDR3 nucleotides: TGTGCCACCAGCAGAGATCCCTTCACAGAGCAGTACTTC. Its translation: CATSRDPFTEQYF.

The V gene is TRBV27, the J gene TRBJ2-7; TRBD1 agrees at 7 bases. Germline V lookup: CDR1 MNHEY, CDR2 SMNVEV (reference sequence). The CDR3 contains 13 residues. The J segment lost 4 bases and the V segment lost 5 bases, leaving 5 bases of the junction unmatched. The CDR3 bases are TGTGCCAGCAGTCTAACAGGGGAATACGAGCAGTACTTC. Its translation is CASSLTGEYEQYF.